This is a list of T cell receptor beta chains from one sample in a study of T cells in Graves' hyperthyroidism and ophthalmopathy. MiXCR, run by TCRdb on the multiplex PCR reads, gives a single entry per CDR3 protein. This table has 350,000 to 400,000 distinct CDR3 sequences, under 15% appearing once. Sample: blood. The receptor set was obtained from a woman aged 25 to 39 with Graves' hyperthyroidism. The CDR3 runs from the conserved cysteine through the conserved F or W. D genes are given only for firm matches. Part of the rows lack a size; the others show once, few, many or a class for expanded clones.

clone size	V gene	D gene	J gene	CDR3 DNA	CDR3 protein
.	TRBV5-5	TRBD2	TRBJ2-1	TGTGCCAGCAGCTTTGCCACCCGGGCGGGAGCGGCCTACAATGAGCAGTTCTTC	CASSFATRAGAAYNEQFF
few	TRBV5-5	.	TRBJ1-2	TGTGCCAGCAACGAAGACCCGTCAGGGGCAAACTATGGCTACACCTTC	CASNEDPSGANYGYTF
many	TRBV5-5	TRBD1	TRBJ2-5	TGTGCCAGCGACGATCGCCGGGACAGAGGTAAGTCGACGGAGACCCAGTACTTC	CASDDRRDRGKSTETQYF
many	TRBV5-1	.	TRBJ2-3	TGCGCCAGCAGCTTGGCCGCAGGGTTTGCAGATACGCAGTATTTT	CASSLAAGFADTQYF
few	TRBV27	.	TRBJ1-2	TGTGCCAGCAGCTCGGCCACCTCGACAAGTTCTAACTATGGCTACACCTTC	CASSSATSTSSNYGYTF
many	TRBV12-3/TRBV12-4	.	TRBJ1-3	TGTGCCACTGGAGTTCGCCTCTCTGGAAACACCATATATTTT	CATGVRLSGNTIYF
many	TRBV18	.	TRBJ2-7	TGTGCCAGCTCACCAGTAATACAGTCCTACGAGCAGTACTTC	CASSPVIQSYEQYF
.	TRBV6-1	.	TRBJ2-7	TGTGCCAGCAGTGAACTTTTGGACATAAGTTACGAGCAGTACTTC	CASSELLDISYEQYF
few	TRBV6-1	TRBD1	TRBJ2-7	TGTGCCAGCAGTTACACCCTGGGACAGTGGACAGCCTACGAGCAGTACTTC	CASSYTLGQWTAYEQYF
.	TRBV6-1	TRBD1	TRBJ2-7	TGTGCCAGCAGTCCCTCGGACAGGGGAGGCGAGCAGTACTTC	CASSPSDRGGEQYF
many	TRBV5-1	.	TRBJ2-7	TGCGCCAGCAGCACATCGCCGGACAGCCTTTACGAGCAGTACTTC	CASSTSPDSLYEQYF
many	TRBV6-1	TRBD1	TRBJ1-2	TGTGCCAGCAGGACAGGGGACTATGGCTACACCTTC	CASRTGDYGYTF
many	TRBV28	.	TRBJ2-7	TGTGCCAGCAGTCCCGGACTCGGGGTGGACTCCTACGAGCAGTACTTC	CASSPGLGVDSYEQYF
few	TRBV5-4	TRBD2	TRBJ2-7	TGTGCCAGCAGCTTGGTAGGTAGCGGGATTTCCTACGAGCAGTACTTC	CASSLVGSGISYEQYF
.	TRBV29-1	.	TRBJ2-7	TGCAGCGTTGCGGCGGACACCTACGAGCAGTACTTC	CSVAADTYEQYF
.	TRBV4-1	.	TRBJ1-2	TGCGCCAGCAGCCAAGATCGAAAGGGCCACTATGGCTACACCTTC	CASSQDRKGHYGYTF
many	TRBV20-1	.	TRBJ1-1	TGCAGTGCTAGATTCCCACGGGGTGTAACTGAAGCTTTCTTT	CSARFPRGVTEAFF